Listed below are T cell receptor beta chains from one sample, sequenced in a study of monozygotic twins with inflammatory bowel disease. Each CDR3 protein gets one entry in TCRdb, which reprocessed the 5' RACE reads and gives no DNA. Its listing shows a few hundred thousand distinct CDR3 sequences. The specimen sequenced was blood. Source of these receptors: a human donor with ulcerative colitis or Crohn's disease, or a healthy co-twin of an affected twin (not recorded which). Both conserved end residues are part of each CDR3.

j_gene,v_gene,CDR3aa
TRBJ2-2,TRBV12-3/TRBV12-4,CASSLPGTYGELFF
TRBJ2-2,TRBV5-1,CASSLQQGGRIGELFF
TRBJ1-6,TRBV9,CASSVGGVGDSPLHF
TRBJ2-7,TRBV12-3/TRBV12-4,CASSDIGRGRSYEQYF
TRBJ2-3,TRBV4-3,CASSQRDLAGTDTQYF
TRBJ2-5,TRBV3-1,CASTRGETQYF
TRBJ2-5,TRBV30,CAWSVFSGGETQYF
TRBJ2-7,TRBV9,CASSVATGILYEQYF
TRBJ2-2,TRBV20-1,CSARAQDRGGTGELFF
TRBJ2-3,TRBV5-1,CASSLVGISTDTQYF
TRBJ1-6,TRBV7-2,CASSPWTETNSPLHF
TRBJ2-5,TRBV29-1,CSVVVGPQETQYF
TRBJ1-2,TRBV15,CATSRGQPTNYGYTF
TRBJ2-1,TRBV18,CASSPRPEYNEQFF
TRBJ1-4,TRBV28,CASSPFGEPTNEKLFF
TRBJ1-1,TRBV19,CASTPEAIRRDEAFF
TRBJ2-7,TRBV29-1,CSVPDESRYEQYF
TRBJ1-6,TRBV6-2/TRBV6-3,CASQPYPGQPNSPLHF
TRBJ2-3,TRBV7-2,CASSKDLTYTDTQYF
TRBJ1-1,TRBV11-1,CASSLRRDRNTEAFF
TRBJ1-5,TRBV12-3/TRBV12-4,CASSLSLDQPQHF